This T cell receptor beta chain was profiled in a study of blood T cell repertoires in COVID-19. V shed 6 bases and J 4 bases; nucleotides not matched to a gene: 18. CDR1 and CDR2 from the germline V gene are SGHRS and YFSETQ. The CDR3 has 19 amino acids. Only in-frame clones appear in the TCRdb table, and some are missing; sequencing was by immunoSEQ multiplex PCR. This sample has around 200,000 clones, with about 85% found just once. This TCR was sampled from a man aged 40-50 years who had recovered from COVID-19. Sequencing used PBMCs or T cells enriched from blood (not recorded which). The J gene is TRBJ2-1, the V gene TRBV5-1; 11 nucleotides line up with TRBD2. The CDR3 sequence is CASTKRGLSGRAVYNEQFF. The CDR3 nucleotides are TGCGCCAGCACCAAAAGGGGGCTTAGCGGGAGGGCCGTTTACAATGAGCAGTTCTTC.